Listed here are 13 T cell receptor beta chains from one sample, sequenced in a study of CD8+ T cells in alopecia areata. Sorting used CD4, CD8alpha, NKG2D, NKG2ACE and other markers on pooled cutaneous lymph node cells. RNA, once extracted, was reverse transcribed into cDNA for use as the sequencing template. Sequencing used immunoSEQ multiplex PCR; TCRdb keeps in-frame clones, though not all of them. Observed in the sample are under 350,000 clones, none of them singletons. Material for sequencing was CD4+ T cells sorted from a lymph node. Receptors originate from a C3H/HeJ mouse with alopecia areata. The MHC haplotype of this mouse line is H2-k.

This clone has just a few counts. The genes and germline here are from mouse. The CDR3 extends 4 residues past the end of the read, so its final part is completed from the germline J gene. The J gene is TRBJ2-7, the V gene TRBV13-2; D may be TRBD1 (5 bases). The germline gives CDR1 NNHNN, CDR2 SYGAGS (reference sequence). CDR3 size: 14 residues. CDR3 bases read: TGTGCCAGCGGTGATGCAGACAGCCCCGAT. Its translation is CASGDADSPD. The whole CDR3 is CASGDADSPDEQYF.

Comments on this clone: Gene names refer to mouse genes. Read data end 4 residues before the CDR3 end; the end is taken from the germline J gene. The genes are TRBV13-2 and TRBJ2-2; maybe TRBD1 (5 bases). Trimming cost V 3 bases and J 2 bases, with 11 bases left between them. CDR1 is NNHNN and CDR2 is SYGAGS in the germline V gene (reference sequence). This CDR3 is 15 amino acids long. The CDR3 reads CASGAGSGNTGQLYF. The CDR3 bases that were read are TGTGCCAGCGGTGCAGGGAGTGGGAACACCGGG.

Notes on this clone: Gene names and germline match the mouse. The sequenced fragment ends 4 residues before the CDR3 boundary, so the rest is inferred from the germline J gene. The V and J genes are TRBV1 and TRBJ2-5; TRBD2 aligns across 8 bases. The CDR3 spans 16 residues. With 3 bases clipped from V and 0 bases from J, the junction kept 5 bases outside the gene matches. Germline-derived CDR1 and CDR2 are NSQYPW and LRSPGD (reference sequence). CDR3 bases read: TGCACCTGCAGTGCGGGGGGGGCCTTTAACCAAGAC. This codes for CTCSAGGAFNQD. From start to end, the CDR3 is CTCSAGGAFNQDTQYF.

This clone appeared a few times. Gene names denote mouse genes. The CDR3 extends 4 residues past the end of the read, so its final part is completed from the germline J gene. The V gene is TRBV13-3, the J gene TRBJ2-5; 8 bases map to TRBD2. The CDR3 has 16 residues. J was trimmed by 2 bases and V by 0 bases; bases with no gene match: 5. Germline-derived CDR1 and CDR2 are NNHDY and SYVADS. The part of the CDR3 DNA that was read is TGTGCCAGCAGTGATGCGAGGGGGGGCCGCCAAGAC. Translated: CASSDARGGRQD. The entire CDR3 reads CASSDARGGRQDTQYF.

This clone was counted only a few times. The germline and genes are mouse ones. The observed sequence ends 4 residues before the CDR3 terminus, with the missing tail filled in from the germline J gene. The J gene is TRBJ2-2, the V gene TRBV13-2; TRBD1 agrees at 9 bases. The germline CDR1 and CDR2 sequences are NNHNN and SYGAGS (reference sequence). V dropped 6 bases and J dropped 4; count of bases not matched to a gene: 7. The CDR3 is 15 residues long. CDR3 region: CASAHRGQSTGQLYF. The DNA read from the CDR3 is TGTGCCAGCGCCCACAGGGGGCAAAGCACCGGG.

As concerns this clone: Genes and germline are mouse. The CDR3 is cut off 4 residues early in the read; its end comes from the germline J gene. The rearrangement uses TRBV1 and TRBJ2-7; perhaps TRBD2 as D (6 bases). CDR3 length: 15 amino acids. From germline, CDR1 is NSQYPW and CDR2 LRSPGD (reference sequence). V was shortened by 1 base and J by 2 bases, with 12 bases between the two germline ends. The DNA read from the CDR3 is TGCACCTGCAGTGCAGCGGGGGGTCTCCCCTAT. It yields the protein CTCSAAGGLPY. The entire CDR3 protein reads CTCSAAGGLPYEQYF.

Note on this clone: Gene names and germline refer to mouse. The read is 4 residues too short to cover the CDR3 end, so that end is filled in from the germline J gene. Different DNA sequences within this sample yield the same CDR3. This chain connects TRBV19 to TRBJ1-2; D perhaps matches TRBD1 (5 bases). From germline, CDR1 is FNHDT and CDR2 SITEND (reference sequence). The CDR3 spans 13 residues. V was clipped by 2 bases and J by 2 bases, with 7 bases between them. CDR3 in amino acids: CASSMWGNSDYTF. The sequenced part of the CDR3 DNA is TGTGCCAGCAGTATGTGGGGGAACTCC.

This clone has only a few counts. Gene labels here are mouse ones. The CDR3 extends 4 residues past the end of the read, so its final part is completed from the germline J gene. This chain joins TRBV13-3 and TRBJ1-1; 9 bases align to TRBD1. The CDR3 consists of 14 residues. Germline V gene sequence: CDR1 NNHDY, CDR2 SYVADS. Here the CDR3 reads CASRVPGQGPEVFF. The CDR3 DNA, read in part, is TGTGCCAGCAGGGTCCCGGGACAGGGACCA.

This clone was recorded a few times. The germline and genes are mouse ones. Read coverage stops 4 residues before the CDR3 terminus; the germline J gene supplies the remainder. The chain couples TRBV13-3 to TRBJ2-7; 8 positions match TRBD1. The CDR3 extends over 14 amino acids. V was clipped by 1 base and J by 2 bases; unmatched bases: 2. CDR1 is NNHDY, CDR2 SYVADS, per germline. CDR3 DNA, as far as it was read: TGTGCCAGCAGTGATAACAGGGGGACCTAT. Translated, it gives CASSDNRGTY. The whole CDR3 protein reads CASSDNRGTYEQYF.

There are a few counts of this clone. Being one base from a much bigger clone, this may be a read error. The listed genes are named as in mouse. The CDR3 end falls 4 residues outside the read, so it is completed with the germline J gene. At the DNA level, this CDR3 is encoded by other sequences in the same sample as well. This chain links TRBV2 with TRBJ1-2; 7 nucleotides agree with TRBD1. V lost 2 bases to trimming and J lost 3 bases; unmatched junction nucleotides: 0. The CDR3 covers 13 residues. CDR1 and CDR2 (germline): LGHNA, YSYQKL. Partial CDR3 DNA: TGTGCCAGCAGCCAAACAGGGGACTCC. It codes for CASSQTGDS. From start to end, the CDR3 is CASSQTGDSDYTF. Supplemented by reference TRBV2 and TRBJ1-2, the full variable domain reads DPKIIQKPKYLVAVTGSEKILICEQYLGHNAMYWYRQSAKKPLEFMFSYSYQKLMDNQTASSRFQPQSSKKNHLDLQITALKPDDSATYFCASSQTGDSDYTFGSGTRLLVI.

For this clone: The listed genes are named as in mouse. The sequenced fragment ends 4 residues before the CDR3 boundary, so the rest is inferred from the germline J gene. V is TRBV13-3 and J is TRBJ2-5; the D gene is possibly TRBD1 (6 bases). CDR3 length equals 14 residues. The ends were cut back, 1 base at V and 3 bases at J, with 9 bases in the middle. Germline V CDR1 and CDR2: NNHDY, SYVADS. The sequenced part of the CDR3 DNA is TGTGCCAGCAGTGATATGGGACAACAAGAC. Its translation: CASSDMGQQD. The complete CDR3 sequence is CASSDMGQQDTQYF.

On this clone itself: Gene names and germline match the mouse. The read finishes 4 residues shy of the CDR3 end, and the germline J gene is used to complete it. The chain carries TRBV19 and TRBJ2-3, with D possibly TRBD2 on 7 matching bases. This CDR3 region has 16 residues. Germline CDR1 is FNHDT and CDR2 is SITEND (reference sequence). V lost 2 bases to trimming and J lost 1 base, with 14 bases between them. The part of the CDR3 DNA that was read is TGTGCCAGCAGTATTCCGGGGGGCGGAGGTGCAGAA. Protein product: CASSIPGGGGAE. The full CDR3 is CASSIPGGGGAETLYF.

This clone was observed a handful of times. Gene names follow the mouse nomenclature. The sequence runs out 4 residues before the end of the CDR3; the remainder is reconstructed from the germline J gene. V usage is TRBV17 and J usage is TRBJ2-3; possible D gene TRBD1, 5 bases. Trimming pared 5 bases from V and 0 bases from J, leaving 9 bases between. This CDR3 region has 14 residues. Per germline, CDR1 MNHDT and CDR2 YYDKIL. The covered CDR3 bases are TGTGCTAGCAGTTGGACATCTAGTGCAGAA. Its protein product is CASSWTSSAE. The whole CDR3 protein reads CASSWTSSAETLYF.